The 32 T cell receptor beta chains reported below all come from one sample, sequenced in a study of vaccination and CD4 T cells after COVID-19. Cultured CD4+ T cells had their DNA profiled by the Oncomine TCR Beta short-read assay. TCRdb independently ran MiXCR on the PCR reads; one entry per CDR3 protein. The repertoire includes around 20,000 distinct CDR3 sequences, approximately 46% of them detected once, and 6.3% sits in the top ten. These TCRs are of unknown antigen specificity. Specified treatment: approximately nine-day PBMC culture with coronavirus spike peptide pools or control peptides (ViraFEST assay). The sequencing used CD4+ T cells from blood, cultured in vitro, collected before SARS-CoV-2 vaccination. These TCRs come from a human donor who had recovered from COVID-19.

The chain is built from TRBV5-6 and TRBJ1-5; TRBD1 agrees at 7 bases. Trimming cost V 2 bases and J 2 bases; bases outside gene matches: 10. Germline CDR1 reads SGHDT; CDR2 reads YYEEEE. The CDR3 is 17 residues long. The CDR3 region has the DNA TGTGCCAGCAGCTTTCGACAGGGTGATGGTGGCAATCAGCCCCAGCATTTT. It yields the protein CASSFRQGDGGNQPQHF.

This clonotype was counted between two and nine times. This chain uses TRBV19 with TRBJ1-5, with 7 bases lining up with TRBD1. This CDR3 is built from 16 residues. Trimming cost V 5 bases and J 2 bases; bases outside gene matches: 9. CDR1 and CDR2 (germline): LNHDA, SQIVND (reference sequence). The CDR3 coding sequence is TGTGCCAGTAGTGACAGGGTAGGTTCTGGCAATCAGCCCCAGCATTTT. Encoded protein: CASSDRVGSGNQPQHF.

The chain has TRBV7-3 and TRBJ2-1; the D is unclear. Germline values: CDR1 SGHTA, CDR2 FQGTGA. Trimming stripped 4 bases from V and 4 bases from J, with 11 bases between. The CDR3 extends over 14 amino acids. This chain's CDR3 is CASSSRAGYNEQFF. CDR3 nucleotides: TGTGCCAGCAGCTCTCGGGCCGGATACAATGAGCAGTTCTTC.

This clonotype showed up just a few times. The chain combines TRBV20-1 with TRBJ1-5, with D possibly being TRBD1 (5 bases). Germline CDR1 DFQATT, CDR2 SNEGSKA (reference sequence). The CDR3 consists of 13 residues. V was trimmed by 4 bases and J by 7 bases, leaving 14 bases between them. In DNA, the CDR3 is TGCAGTGCTAAGTGGGGGTTCGGCCAGCCCCAGCATTTT. This encodes CSAKWGFGQPQHF.

This clonotype was seen a few times. The chain is built from TRBV20-1 and TRBJ2-3, with 9 bases that match TRBD2. The length of the CDR3 is 16 residues. Losses at the gene ends were 5 bases for V and 6 bases for J; bases not matched to a gene: 15. Per the germline V gene, CDR1 is DFQATT and CDR2 is SNEGSKA (reference sequence). CDR3 DNA: TGCAGTGCTCCAACCATTGCTAGCGGGGCTGGGGATACGCAGTATTTT. The encoded protein is CSAPTIASGAGDTQYF.

The rearrangement joins TRBV7-2 to TRBJ1-6; possible D gene TRBD1, 6 bases. Trimming cost V 1 base and J 10 bases, with 17 bases left between them. The germline V gene has CDR1 SGHTA and CDR2 FQGNSA. The CDR3 has 16 residues. CDR3 amino acids: CASSLGYGQSRSPLHF. The CDR3 DNA sequence: TGTGCCAGCAGCTTAGGATACGGACAGTCTCGATCACCCCTCCACTTT.

V gene TRBV10-3 combines with J gene TRBJ2-7, with 9 nucleotides matching TRBD1. This CDR3 contains 14 residues. The J segment lost 2 bases and the V segment lost 4 bases, leaving 3 bases of the junction unmatched. CDR1 ENHRY and CDR2 SYGVKD come from the germline V gene. The CDR3 sequence: CAISGTGDPYEQYF. CDR3 nucleotide sequence: TGTGCCATCAGTGGGACAGGGGACCCCTACGAGCAGTACTTC.

V and J are TRBV12-3 or TRBV12-4 and TRBJ1-2, with a weak D call TRBD1 (6 bases). The CDR3 runs to 13 residues. V shed 6 bases and J shed 7 bases, with 15 bases lying between them. In DNA, the CDR3 is TGTGCCAGCAGCTCAGGGGCGTTCGGTGGCTACACCTTC. This encodes CASSSGAFGGYTF.

The rearrangement links TRBV15 to TRBJ2-3; no definite D call. Trimming removed 6 bases from V and 1 base from J, with 14 bases in between. The length of the CDR3 is 15 residues. CDR1 is LNHNV and CDR2 is YYDKDF in the germline V gene (reference sequence). The CDR3 region has the DNA TGTGCCACCAGTCCAGACCCCAGCCGCACAGATACGCAGTATTTT. This encodes CATSPDPSRTDTQYF.

This clonotype was counted a few times. The chain employs TRBV20-1 and TRBJ1-2, with D perhaps TRBD1 (6 bases). The CDR3 covers 12 residues. Between the trimmed V and J ends, which lost 8 bases and 6 bases, there was a span of 16 bases. Germline V lookup: CDR1 DFQATT, CDR2 SNEGSKA (reference sequence). CDR3 bases: TGCAGTCTGAGGGCAGGGGACCATGGCTACACCTTC. Amino acids: CSLRAGDHGYTF.

The chain uses TRBV20-1 and TRBJ2-3, with TRBD2 matching 10 bases. Trimming removed 0 bases from V and 9 bases from J; junction bases left unmatched: 15. The CDR3 sequence is 17 residues long. In germline, CDR1 is DFQATT, CDR2 SNEGSKA (reference sequence). The CDR3 coding sequence is TGCAGTGCTAGAGATCAGAGCGGGGGGGCCGGGTACAGAACGCAGTATTTT. Its protein is CSARDQSGGAGYRTQYF.

This chain uses TRBV7-2 with TRBJ2-3; 7 bases are shared with TRBD2. CDR1 is SGHTA and CDR2 is FQGNSA in the germline V gene. This CDR3 has 15 amino acids. The V and J ends lost 5 bases and 1 base, in that order; junction bases with no gene match: 6. CDR3 DNA sequence: TGTGCCAGCAGCCCCGGGGGGATCGGCACAGATACGCAGTATTTT. Translating it yields CASSPGGIGTDTQYF.

This clonotype was counted only a few times. The rearrangement links TRBV7-2 to TRBJ1-2; the D is unclear. The CDR3 has 12 amino acids. Germline CDR1 SGHTA, CDR2 FQGNSA. The ends were cut back, 6 bases at V and 7 bases at J, with 12 bases in the middle. The DNA of the CDR3 is TGTGCCAGCAGTCCTAACGCGGGTGGCTACACCTTC. Protein product: CASSPNAGGYTF.

The chain combines TRBV30 with TRBJ1-1, with TRBD1 as a possible D gene (6 bases). The CDR3 length is 14 residues. Between the trimmed V and J ends, which lost 3 bases and 7 bases, there was a span of 18 bases. The V gene's germline CDR1 is GTSNPN and CDR2 SVGIG (reference sequence). The CDR3 DNA follows: TGTGCCTGGAGAGGGGGGCACCATCAAAATGAAGCTTTCTTT. Translation: CAWRGGHHQNEAFF.

This clonotype has a handful of counts. As DNA, the CDR3 is TGTGCCAGCAGCCGGGACAGGGGGCCCTCTTTCGAGCAGTACTTC. Translated, it gives CASSRDRGPSFEQYF. The chain has TRBV6-1 and TRBJ2-7, with 12 bases that match TRBD1. This CDR3 is 15 amino acids long. The V and J ends lost 6 bases and 6 bases, in that order; junction bases with no gene match: 9. Germline CDR1 MNHNS, CDR2 SASEGT.

The V and J genes are TRBV7-2 and TRBJ1-5; D is ambiguous. Trimming stripped 1 base from V and 0 bases from J, with 7 bases between. Germline V gene data show CDR1 as SGHTA and CDR2 as FQGNSA. CDR3 size: 15 residues. The CDR3 DNA follows: TGTGCCAGCAGCTTAGGGACGGATAGCAATCAGCCCCAGCATTTT. This sequence encodes CASSLGTDSNQPQHF.

The CDR3 is CAIRNGTAPYGYTF. The CDR3 nucleotides read TGTGCCATCAGGAATGGGACAGCACCCTATGGCTACACCTTC. This chain joins TRBV10-3 and TRBJ1-2; the match to TRBD1 covers 7 bases. Per the germline V gene, CDR1 is ENHRY and CDR2 is SYGVKD. CDR3 length equals 14 residues. Trimming cost V 6 bases and J 4 bases; bases outside gene matches: 8.

J is TRBJ2-1 and V is TRBV10-3; TRBD1 matches 10 bases. J lost 8 bases, V lost 2 bases, and 9 bases had no gene match. CDR1 ENHRY and CDR2 SYGVKD come from the germline V gene. The CDR3 contains 16 residues. The CDR3 sequence: CAISEPGQGGTYEQFF. The CDR3 DNA follows: TGTGCCATCAGTGAGCCAGGACAGGGGGGGACGTATGAGCAGTTCTTC.

The rearrangement uses TRBV20-1 and TRBJ1-1; tentative D call: TRBD1 (5 bases). The germline V gene has CDR1 DFQATT and CDR2 SNEGSKA (reference sequence). The CDR3 sequence is 13 residues long. The V end lost 1 base, the J end lost 5 bases, and 11 bases lay between the germline ends. The CDR3, as DNA: TGCAGTGCTAGAGTCCCCGGGGGAACTGAAGCTTTCTTT. Encoded protein: CSARVPGGTEAFF.

This clonotype was seen a few times. The DNA of the CDR3 is TGTGCCAGCAGCCTTGTGGGGGCAGGGGAAAAACTGTTTTTT. This translates into CASSLVGAGEKLFF. V usage is TRBV7-9 and J usage is TRBJ1-4, with TRBD1 as a possible D gene (6 bases). The CDR3 covers 14 residues. Trimming left V 5 bases short and J 8 bases short, with 15 bases between. CDR1 and CDR2 (germline): SEHNR, FQNEAQ (reference sequence).

The chain uses TRBV6-2 or TRBV6-3 and TRBJ2-7; 10 nucleotides align to TRBD2. The CDR3 is 15 residues long. CDR1 is MNHEY, CDR2 SVGEGT, per germline. V lost 2 bases and J lost 6; bases outside the gene matches: 7. CDR3 nucleotides: TGTGCCAGCAGTTACGGGGAACTAGCGGGAACCGAGCAGTACTTC. Its protein product is CASSYGELAGTEQYF.

This clonotype was seen a few times. The rearrangement joins TRBV19 to TRBJ1-5, with TRBD1 matching 7 bases. From germline, CDR1 is LNHDA and CDR2 SQIVND (reference sequence). The CDR3 covers 14 residues. V shed 5 bases and J 3 bases; nucleotides not matched to a gene: 4. CDR3 loop: CASSPGQYNQPQHF. The CDR3 coding sequence is TGTGCCAGTAGTCCGGGACAGTACAATCAGCCCCAGCATTTT.

CDR3 in amino acids: CAWTRGGDFEQFF. The CDR3 nucleotides are TGTGCCTGGACTCGAGGGGGCGATTTTGAGCAGTTCTTC. This sequence joins TRBV30 and TRBJ2-1; 7 bases are a match to TRBD1. Per the germline V gene, CDR1 is GTSNPN and CDR2 is SVGIG (reference sequence). This CDR3 spans 13 amino acids. The trim removed 4 bases at V and 9 bases at J, leaving 9 bases unmatched.

V and J are TRBV7-4 and TRBJ2-3; maybe TRBD1 (5 bases). CDR3 length: 14 amino acids. Germline assignment: CDR1 SGHVT and CDR2 SQSDAQ. V shed 5 bases and J shed 3 bases, with 12 bases lying between them. CDR3 residues: CASSVGPGTDTQYF. Here the CDR3 DNA reads TGTGCCAGCAGCGTAGGCCCAGGGACAGATACGCAGTATTTT.

This clonotype has a handful of counts. The chain combines TRBV20-1 with TRBJ2-5; possible D gene TRBD2, 6 bases. The CDR3 runs 15 residues. Germline-derived CDR1 and CDR2 are DFQATT and SNEGSKA (reference sequence). V lost 7 bases, J lost 3 bases, and 21 bases lay in between. The CDR3: CSVARGTQTEETQYF. The CDR3 DNA is TGCAGTGTCGCACGTGGGACTCAAACTGAAGAGACCCAGTACTTC.

This chain links TRBV28 with TRBJ1-2, with TRBD1 as a possible D gene (5 bases). Germline CDR1 MDHEN, CDR2 SYDVKM. With 7 bases removed from V and 4 bases from J, the gap between germline ends came to 13 bases. The CDR3 sequence is 13 residues long. Written as DNA, the CDR3 is TGTGCCAGCACCCTGGGGGTTGGCTATGGCTACACCTTC. It translates to CASTLGVGYGYTF.

This clonotype has a handful of counts. The rearrangement links TRBV11-2 to TRBJ2-5; no definite D call. The length of the CDR3 is 14 residues. The ends were cut back, 1 base at V and 1 base at J, with 7 bases in the middle. Germline V lookup: CDR1 SGHAT, CDR2 FQNNGV. DNA of the CDR3: TGTGCCAGCAGCTTAGGGCCCTTCCAAGAGACCCAGTACTTC. It specifies CASSLGPFQETQYF.

The chain uses TRBV23-1 and TRBJ2-6; TRBD2 might be the D (6 bases). TRBV23-1 is reported as an ORF; its role is uncertain. V dropped 3 bases and J dropped 0 bases, with 15 bases sitting between them. CDR3 size: 18 residues. The CDR3 DNA is TGCGCCAGCAGTCATCCGGGCCCCGGGAGCTCTGGGGCCAACGTCCTGACTTTC. It translates to CASSHPGPGSSGANVLTF.

This clonotype came up a few times. This chain joins TRBV11-3 and TRBJ1-2; perhaps TRBD1 as D (5 bases). The germline V gene has CDR1 SGHNT and CDR2 YENEEA. V lost 1 base and J 3 bases, leaving 9 bases between the germline ends. The CDR3 is 14 amino acids. DNA for the CDR3: TGTGCCAGCAGCTTAGGAGGGGACTACTATGGCTACACCTTC. Its protein is CASSLGGDYYGYTF.

The chain uses TRBV7-7 and TRBJ2-1, with D possibly TRBD2 on 6 matching bases. Germline V gene data show CDR1 as SSHAT and CDR2 as FNYEAQ (reference sequence). There are 16 residues in the CDR3. Trimming removed 5 bases from V and 9 bases from J, with 23 bases in between. The CDR3 DNA reads as TGTGCCAGCAGCACGGGACTGGTGAGGGGAGGTGGTGAGCAGTTCTTC. Its translation: CASSTGLVRGGGEQFF.

The chain carries TRBV20-1 and TRBJ2-6, with D uncertain. The CDR3 covers 14 residues. With 6 bases removed from V and 5 bases from J, the gap between germline ends came to 14 bases. Per the germline V gene, CDR1 is DFQATT and CDR2 is SNEGSKA (reference sequence). This CDR3 reads CSASDIIWANVLTF. The CDR3 DNA is TGCAGTGCCAGTGACATAATCTGGGCCAACGTCCTGACTTTC.

This clonotype appeared a few times. The chain uses TRBV5-1 and TRBJ1-1; 8 nucleotides align to TRBD1. Germline-derived CDR1 and CDR2 are SGHRS and YFSETQ. The CDR3 runs 15 residues. Trimming removed 6 bases from V and 3 bases from J; junction bases left unmatched: 10. The CDR3 DNA follows: TGCGCCAGCAATAATCAGGGGGCGCGGGACACTGAAGCTTTCTTT. This encodes CASNNQGARDTEAFF.